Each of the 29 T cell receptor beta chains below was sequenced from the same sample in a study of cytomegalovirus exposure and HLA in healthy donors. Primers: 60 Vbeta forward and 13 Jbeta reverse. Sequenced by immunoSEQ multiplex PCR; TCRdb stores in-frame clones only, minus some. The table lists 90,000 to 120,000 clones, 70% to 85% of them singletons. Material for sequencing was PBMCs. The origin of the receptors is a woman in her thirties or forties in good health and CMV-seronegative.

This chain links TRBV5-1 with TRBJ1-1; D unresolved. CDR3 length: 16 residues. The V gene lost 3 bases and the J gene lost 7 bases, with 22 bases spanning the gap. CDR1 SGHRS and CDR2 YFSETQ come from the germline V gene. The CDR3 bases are TGCGCCAGCAGCTGGGGTAGCTCCCCGGGGTCTAATGAAGCTTTCTTT. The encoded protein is CASSWGSSPGSNEAFF. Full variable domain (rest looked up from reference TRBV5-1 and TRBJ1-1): KAGVTQTPRYLIKTRGQQVTLSCSPISGHRSVSWYQQTPGQGLQFLFEYFSETQRNKGNFPGRFSGRQFSNSRSEMNVSTLELGDSALYLCASSWGSSPGSNEAFFGQGTRLTVV.

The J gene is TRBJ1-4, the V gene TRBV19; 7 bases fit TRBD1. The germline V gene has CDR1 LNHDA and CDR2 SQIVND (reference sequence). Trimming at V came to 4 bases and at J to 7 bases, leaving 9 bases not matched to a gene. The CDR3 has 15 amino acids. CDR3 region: CASSKHRGSGEKLFF. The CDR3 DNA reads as TGTGCCAGTAGTAAACACAGGGGCTCGGGTGAAAAACTGTTTTTT.

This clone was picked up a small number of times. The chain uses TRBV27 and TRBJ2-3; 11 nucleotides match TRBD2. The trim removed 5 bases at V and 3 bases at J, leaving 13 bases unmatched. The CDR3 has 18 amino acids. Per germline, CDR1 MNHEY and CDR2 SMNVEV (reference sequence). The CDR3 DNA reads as TGTGCCAGCAGTCCCTTCACGGAACTAGCGGGGGCAACAGATACGCAGTATTTT. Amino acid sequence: CASSPFTELAGATDTQYF.

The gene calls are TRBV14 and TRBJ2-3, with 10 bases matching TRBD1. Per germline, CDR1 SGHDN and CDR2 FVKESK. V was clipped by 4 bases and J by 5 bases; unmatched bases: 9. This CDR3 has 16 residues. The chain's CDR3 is CASSLDPGQGRDTQYF. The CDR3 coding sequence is TGTGCCAGCAGCCTCGATCCGGGACAGGGGAGAGATACGCAGTATTTT. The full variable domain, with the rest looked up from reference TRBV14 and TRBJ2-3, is EAGVTQFPSHSVIEKGQTVTLRCDPISGHDNLYWYRRVMGKEIKFLLHFVKESKQDESGMPNNRFLAERTGGTYSTLKVQPAELEDSGVYFCASSLDPGQGRDTQYFGPGTRLTVL.

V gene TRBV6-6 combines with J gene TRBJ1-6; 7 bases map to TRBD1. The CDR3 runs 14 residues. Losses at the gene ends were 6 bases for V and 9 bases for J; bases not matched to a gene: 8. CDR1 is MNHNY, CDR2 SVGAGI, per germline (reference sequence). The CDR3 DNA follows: TGTGCCAGCAGGGCCGGGACAGCTGGTTCACCCCTCCACTTT. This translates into CASRAGTAGSPLHF.

In nucleotides, the CDR3 is TGTGCCAACCGAAGGGGTGAGGAGCTGTTTTTT. Its protein is CANRRGEELFF. V is TRBV2 and J is TRBJ2-2, with D possibly matching TRBD1 (5 bases). The germline CDR1 and CDR2 sequences are SNHLY and FYNNEI. Trimming removed 10 bases from V and 10 bases from J, with 13 bases in between. This CDR3 is built from 11 residues.

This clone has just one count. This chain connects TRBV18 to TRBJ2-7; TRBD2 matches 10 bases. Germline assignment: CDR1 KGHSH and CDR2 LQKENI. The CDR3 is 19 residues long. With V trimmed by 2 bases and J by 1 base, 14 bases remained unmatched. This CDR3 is CASSPAGSLAGVGSYEQYF. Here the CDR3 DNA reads TGTGCCAGCTCACCAGCTGGATCCCTAGCGGGAGTCGGATCCTACGAGCAGTACTTC.

The DNA of the CDR3 is TGTGCCAGCAGCCCAGTAAGAGCGGGGGGGCGGGGTGAGCAGTTCTTC. This gives the protein CASSPVRAGGRGEQFF. This sequence joins TRBV7-2 and TRBJ2-1; 10 nucleotides agree with TRBD2. The germline V gene encodes CDR1 SGHTA and CDR2 FQGNSA. The V gene end was trimmed by 5 bases and the J gene end by 9 bases; junction bases not matched to a gene: 13. This CDR3 spans 16 amino acids.

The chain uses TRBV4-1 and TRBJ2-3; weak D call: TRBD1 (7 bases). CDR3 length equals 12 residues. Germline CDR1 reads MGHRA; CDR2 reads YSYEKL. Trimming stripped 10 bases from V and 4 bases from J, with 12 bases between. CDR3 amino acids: CATSGGSDTQYF. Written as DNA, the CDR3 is TGCGCCACTTCAGGGGGGTCAGATACGCAGTATTTT.

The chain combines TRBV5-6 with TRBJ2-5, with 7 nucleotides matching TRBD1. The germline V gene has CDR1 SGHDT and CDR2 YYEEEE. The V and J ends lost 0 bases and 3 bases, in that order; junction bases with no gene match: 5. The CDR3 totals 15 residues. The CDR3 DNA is TGTGCCAGCAGCTTGGAAGGGGGCAGTGAAGAGACCCAGTACTTC. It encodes CASSLEGGSEETQYF. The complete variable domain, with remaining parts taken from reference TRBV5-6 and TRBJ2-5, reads DAGVTQSPTHLIKTRGQQVTLRCSPKSGHDTVSWYQQALGQGPQFIFQYYEEEERQRGNFPDRFSGHQFPNYSSELNVNALLLGDSALYLCASSLEGGSEETQYFGPGTRLLVL.

The CDR3 DNA follows: TGTGCCAGCAGCACCCCGACTAGCGGGAGAACCCCTACGGAGCAGTACTTC. It encodes CASSTPTSGRTPTEQYF. The chain links TRBV4-2 to TRBJ2-7; 12 nucleotides line up with TRBD2. CDR3 length: 17 amino acids. The V gene's germline CDR1 is LGHNA and CDR2 YNFKEQ. Unmatched junction bases numbered 15, after V lost 5 bases and J lost 7 bases.

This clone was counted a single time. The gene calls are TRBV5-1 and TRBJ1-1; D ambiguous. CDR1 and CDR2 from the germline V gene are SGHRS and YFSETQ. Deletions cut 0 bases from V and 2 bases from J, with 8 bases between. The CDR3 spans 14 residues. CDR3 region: CASSLVAENTEAFF. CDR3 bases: TGCGCCAGCAGCTTGGTGGCCGAAAACACTGAAGCTTTCTTT.

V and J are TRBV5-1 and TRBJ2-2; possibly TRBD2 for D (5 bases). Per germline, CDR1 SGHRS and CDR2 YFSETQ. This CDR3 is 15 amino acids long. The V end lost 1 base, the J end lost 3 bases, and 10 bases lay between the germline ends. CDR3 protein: CASSLRSDHTGELFF. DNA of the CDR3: TGCGCCAGCAGCTTGCGTAGCGACCACACCGGGGAGCTGTTTTTT.

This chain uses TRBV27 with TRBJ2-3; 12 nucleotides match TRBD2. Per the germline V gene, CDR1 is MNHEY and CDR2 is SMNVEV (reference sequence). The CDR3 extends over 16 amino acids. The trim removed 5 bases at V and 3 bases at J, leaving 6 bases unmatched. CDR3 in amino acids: CASSPRLAGGTDTQYF. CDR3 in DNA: TGTGCCAGCAGTCCGCGCCTAGCGGGAGGGACAGATACGCAGTATTTT.

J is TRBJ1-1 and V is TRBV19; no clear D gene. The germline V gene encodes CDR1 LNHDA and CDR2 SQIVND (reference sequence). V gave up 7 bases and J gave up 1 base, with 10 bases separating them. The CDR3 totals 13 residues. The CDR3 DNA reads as TGTGCCAGTAACTTGGGCAGGAACACTGAAGCTTTCTTT. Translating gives CASNLGRNTEAFF.

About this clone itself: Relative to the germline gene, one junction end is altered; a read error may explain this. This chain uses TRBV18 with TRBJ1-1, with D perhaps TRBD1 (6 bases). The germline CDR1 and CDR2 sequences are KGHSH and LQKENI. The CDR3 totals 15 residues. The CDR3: CASSPRAQGGTEAFF. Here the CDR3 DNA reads TGTGCCAGTTCACCCAGGGCACAGGGAGGGACTGAAGCTTTCTTT.

The DNA for the CDR3 is TGTGCCAGCTCACCTAAGACAGGGGTCCAAGAGACCCAGTACTTC. This translates into CASSPKTGVQETQYF. This chain connects TRBV18 to TRBJ2-5; TRBD1 aligns across 8 bases. The CDR3 sequence is 15 residues long. Per germline, CDR1 KGHSH and CDR2 LQKENI. Trimming at V came to 3 bases and at J to 1 base, leaving 4 bases not matched to a gene.

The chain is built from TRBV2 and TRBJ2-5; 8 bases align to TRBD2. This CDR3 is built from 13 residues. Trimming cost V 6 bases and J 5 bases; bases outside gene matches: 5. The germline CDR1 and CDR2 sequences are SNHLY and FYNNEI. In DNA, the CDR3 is TGTGCCAGCAGCCGGGGACTAGTTGAGACCCAGTACTTC. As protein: CASSRGLVETQYF. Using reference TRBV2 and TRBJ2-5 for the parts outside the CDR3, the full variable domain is EPEVTQTPSHQVTQMGQEVILRCVPISNHLYFYWYRQILGQKVEFLVSFYNNEISEKSEIFDDQFSVERPDGSNFTLKIRSTKLEDSAMYFCASSRGLVETQYFGPGTRLLVL.

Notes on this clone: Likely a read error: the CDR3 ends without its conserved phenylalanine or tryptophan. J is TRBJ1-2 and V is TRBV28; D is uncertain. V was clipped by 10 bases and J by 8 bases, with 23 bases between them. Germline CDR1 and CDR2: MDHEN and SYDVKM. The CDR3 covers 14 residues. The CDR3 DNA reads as TGTGCCACCCGGCCCGGCAGCGACTTCGAGGGCTACACCCTC. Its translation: CATRPGSDFEGYTL.

The CDR3 loop reads CASSPRLREEGEKLFF. The CDR3 nucleotides are TGTGCCAGCAGCCCCCGACTGAGGGAGGAGGGTGAAAAACTGTTTTTT. The chain couples TRBV9 to TRBJ1-4; D remains ambiguous. The length of the CDR3 is 16 residues. Trimming cost V 4 bases and J 7 bases, with 20 bases left between them. Germline CDR1 SGDLS, CDR2 YYNGEE.

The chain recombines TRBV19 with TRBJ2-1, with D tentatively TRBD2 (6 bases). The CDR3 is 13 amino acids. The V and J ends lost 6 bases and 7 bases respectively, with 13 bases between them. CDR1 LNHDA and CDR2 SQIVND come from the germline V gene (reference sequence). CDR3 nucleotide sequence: TGTGCCAGTAGCCCCGAGCGGGCAAATGAGCAGTTCTTC. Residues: CASSPERANEQFF.

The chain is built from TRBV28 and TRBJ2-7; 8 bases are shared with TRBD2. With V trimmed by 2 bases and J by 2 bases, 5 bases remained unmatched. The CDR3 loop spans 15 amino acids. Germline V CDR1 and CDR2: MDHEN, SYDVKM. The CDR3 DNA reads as TGTGCCAGCAGTTTAGCGGGAGGAGTGGCCTACGAGCAGTACTTC. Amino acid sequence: CASSLAGGVAYEQYF.

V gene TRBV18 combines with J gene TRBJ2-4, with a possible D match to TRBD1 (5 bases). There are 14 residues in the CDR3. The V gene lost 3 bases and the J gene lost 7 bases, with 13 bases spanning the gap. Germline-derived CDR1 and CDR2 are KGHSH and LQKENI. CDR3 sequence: CASSPQGIRNIQYF. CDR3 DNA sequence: TGTGCCAGCTCACCCCAGGGAATAAGGAACATTCAGTACTTC.

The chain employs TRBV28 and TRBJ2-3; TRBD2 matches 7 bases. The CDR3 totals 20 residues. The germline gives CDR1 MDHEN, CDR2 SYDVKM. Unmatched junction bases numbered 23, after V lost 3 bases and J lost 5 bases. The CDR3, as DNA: TGTGCCAGCAGTTTCTCGGGGGGAGACCCTTCTACTACTAAAAGAGATACGCAGTATTTT. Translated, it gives CASSFSGGDPSTTKRDTQYF.

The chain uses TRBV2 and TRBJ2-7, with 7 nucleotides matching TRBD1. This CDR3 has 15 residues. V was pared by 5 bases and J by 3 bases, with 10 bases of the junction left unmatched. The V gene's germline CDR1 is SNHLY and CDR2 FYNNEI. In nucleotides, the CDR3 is TGTGCCAGCAGTACCGACAGGGCCGCAAACTACGAGCAGTACTTC. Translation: CASSTDRAANYEQYF.

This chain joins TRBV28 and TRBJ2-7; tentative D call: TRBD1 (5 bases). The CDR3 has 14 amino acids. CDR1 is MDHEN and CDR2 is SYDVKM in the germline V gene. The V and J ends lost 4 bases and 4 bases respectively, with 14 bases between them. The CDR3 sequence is CASSYSQGVYEQYF. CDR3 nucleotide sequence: TGTGCCAGCAGTTACTCCCAGGGTGTGTACGAGCAGTACTTC.

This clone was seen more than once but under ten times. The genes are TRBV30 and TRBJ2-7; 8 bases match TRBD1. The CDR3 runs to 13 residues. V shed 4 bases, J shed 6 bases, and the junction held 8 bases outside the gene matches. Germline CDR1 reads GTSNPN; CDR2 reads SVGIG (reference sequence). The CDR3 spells CAWTDRGDREQYF. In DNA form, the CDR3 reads TGTGCCTGGACAGACAGGGGTGATCGCGAGCAGTACTTC. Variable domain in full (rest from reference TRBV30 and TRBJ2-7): SQTIHQWPATLVQPVGSPLSLECTVEGTSNPNLYWYRQAAGRGLQLLFYSVGIGQISSEVPQNLSASRPQDRQFILSSKKLLLSDSGFYLCAWTDRGDREQYFGPGTRLTVT.

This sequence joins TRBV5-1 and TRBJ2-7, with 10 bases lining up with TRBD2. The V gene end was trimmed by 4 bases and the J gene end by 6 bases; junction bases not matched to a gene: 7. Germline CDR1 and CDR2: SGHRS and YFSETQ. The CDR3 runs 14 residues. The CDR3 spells CASSMGLAMVEQYF. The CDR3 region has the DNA TGCGCCAGCAGCATGGGACTAGCGATGGTCGAGCAGTACTTC.

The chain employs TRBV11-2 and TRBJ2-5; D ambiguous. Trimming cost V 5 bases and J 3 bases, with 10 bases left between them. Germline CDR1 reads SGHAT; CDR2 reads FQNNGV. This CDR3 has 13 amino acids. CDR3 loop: CASSPNPEETQYF. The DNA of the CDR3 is TGTGCCAGCAGCCCAAACCCGGAAGAGACCCAGTACTTC.